This TCR beta chain was recorded in a study of CD8 T cells in ankylosing spondylitis (dated by TCRdb to 2017 to 2019). At the level of the whole study: The study profiled T cell receptor beta repertoires in healthy donors and ankylosing spondylitis patients to find disease-linked TCR variants. The full study cohort was made up of about 25 ankylosing spondylitis patients and approximately 100 healthy donors. Peripheral blood was sampled, and synovial fluid was additionally collected from ankylosing spondylitis patients.

The CDR3 contains 15 residues, cysteine and phenylalanine counted. CDR3 DNA only is kept here, 45 bases in frame from base 1. Germline trimming: 5 bases from V, 6 bases from J; junction bases outside gene matches: 8. The germline V gene specifies SGHTA as CDR1 and FQGNSA as CDR2. Findings and caveats that apply to the study as a whole: Some TCR beta motif variants had previously been reported in synovial fluid and blood of reactive arthritis patients, which suggested common disease-initiation mechanisms. In peripheral blood, the disease-linked clones were found at relatively low frequencies and had a CD8+ phenotype. The disease-linked clones were reported as significantly enriched in matched synovial fluid samples from ankylosing spondylitis patients. Blood from ankylosing spondylitis patients appeared to be characterized by a TCR beta motif made up of about 8 highly homologous amino acid variants.

In the case of this clonotype: The antigen it binds to is not known. No much larger clonotype is one base removed from it; base qualities were not supplied.

TCRdb lists the instrument as Illumina HiSeq 2500. Quantitative 5'-RACE with molecular barcodes was the method used to prepare the TCR beta libraries. On the study's bioinformatics: Disease-linked TCR variants were identified with a new computational method built on a probabilistic model of VDJ rearrangement. TCRdb reworked the public reads: Q25 trimming with fastp, MiXCR clone assembly, productive beta chains retained. Rows are combined by CDR3 protein, so each entry shows the most common genes and DNA. These V and J calls derive from TCRdb rather than the authors' analysis. This sample comprises some 330,000 distinct CDR3 sequences, 8% of them detected only once. Jointly, the top ten make up approximately 15% of the sample.

The sequence joins TRBV7-2 to TRBJ2-7, with 12 bases matching TRBD1. The sequenced sample was blood, either unsorted or a sorted T cell fraction (not recorded which). The sequence derives from a male donor with ankylosing spondylitis. The DNA is as follows: TGTGCCAGCAGCCTCGGAGGGACAGGGGGCAGCGAGCAGTACTTC. It codes for CASSLGGTGGSEQYF.